This passage covers 10 T cell receptor beta chains from one sample sequenced in a study of tissue T cells after allogeneic stem cell transplantation. TCRdb's table, derived via immunoSEQ multiplex PCR, lists solely in-frame clones and lacks some. The sample gives over 40,000 clones, around 70% of which show up once; roughly 0.59% is in the top ten. Input material: sorted cells pooled from one or two spleens. These receptors were obtained from a pool of C57BL/6 mice in good health.

Of note for this clone: Each gene name is a mouse one. Read sequence stops 1 residue before the CDR3 end, and the germline J gene provides the missing end. This rearrangement joins TRBV5 to TRBJ2-4; 7 bases are a match to TRBD1. Germline CDR1 and CDR2: LGHNA and YNLKQL (reference sequence). The ends lost 2 bases at V and 5 bases at J; junction bases unmatched: 1. This CDR3 is 13 amino acids long. The CDR3 sequence: CASSQNRGNTLYF. The sequenced part of the CDR3 DNA is TGTGCCAGCAGCCAAAACAGGGGAAACACCTTGTAC.

Remarks on this clone: The germline and genes are mouse ones. Partial CDR3 DNA: TGTGCCTGGAGTACATCTTCTGGAAATACGCTCTAT. This translates into CAWSTSSGNTLY. The whole CDR3 sequence is CAWSTSSGNTLYF. The chain has TRBV31 and TRBJ1-3; D is unresolved. The CDR3 extends 1 residue past the end of the read, so its final part is completed from the germline J gene. Germline V gives CDR1 GKSSPN, CDR2 SITVG. V lost 2 bases, J lost 0 bases, and 5 bases lay in between. The CDR3 length is 13 residues.

This clone came up a few times. Gene names are the mouse ones. Coverage ceases 1 residue before the CDR3 finishes, and the germline J gene fills in the end. This chain joins TRBV3 and TRBJ2-7; D uncertain. The CDR3 spans 11 residues. Germline-derived CDR1 and CDR2 are SNHLY and FYNGKV (reference sequence). Deletions cut 2 bases from V and 5 bases from J, with 4 bases between. The CDR3 reads CASSLRDEQYF. The covered CDR3 bases are TGTGCCAGCAGCTTACGGGATGAACAGTAC.

Concerning this clone itself: Gene and germline names: mouse. Coverage ceases 1 residue before the CDR3 finishes, and the germline J gene fills in the end. V is TRBV5 and J is TRBJ2-7; 8 positions match TRBD1. Germline values: CDR1 LGHNA, CDR2 YNLKQL (reference sequence). The CDR3 loop spans 14 amino acids. The V segment lost 4 bases and the J segment 5 bases; nucleotides outside the gene matches: 7. CDR3 bases read: TGTGCCAGCAGCCCCCAGGGGGCGCGGGATGAACAGTAC. Its protein is CASSPQGARDEQY. The full CDR3 reads CASSPQGARDEQYF.

As for this clone: Genes and germline come from the mouse. The read gets to within 1 residue of the CDR3 end, and the germline J gene fills in the rest. V usage is TRBV5 and J usage is TRBJ2-5; TRBD2 might be the D (6 bases). The CDR3 has 14 residues. The germline CDR1 and CDR2 sequences are LGHNA and YNLKQL (reference sequence). V dropped 3 bases and J dropped 3 bases, with 10 bases sitting between them. The part of the CDR3 DNA that was read is TGTGCCAGCAGCCATCGACTGGAGCAAGACACCCAGTAC. Its translation: CASSHRLEQDTQY. The CDR3 in full is CASSHRLEQDTQYF.

Worth noting for this clone: The gene names given are mouse names. Coverage ceases 1 residue before the CDR3 finishes, and the germline J gene fills in the end. This chain uses TRBV13-1 with TRBJ1-1; D call uncertain. This CDR3 is 13 amino acids long. Germline CDR1 and CDR2: NSHNY and SYGAGN. V shed 2 bases and J shed 3 bases, with 8 bases lying between them. The CDR3 bases that were read are TGTGCCAGCAGTGAACAAGCGGACACAGAAGTCTTC. Amino acids: CASSEQADTEVF. The complete CDR3 sequence is CASSEQADTEVFF.

With respect to this clone: Gene and germline names: mouse. The read terminates 1 residue ahead of where the CDR3 ends, so the germline J gene completes it. This rearrangement joins TRBV4 to TRBJ1-6, with 7 bases lining up with TRBD1. TRBJ1-6 belongs to the ORF category, with a function that is uncertain. J lost 2 bases, V lost 3 bases, and 1 base had no gene match. Per germline, CDR1 LGHDT and CDR2 YNNKQL (reference sequence). This CDR3 is 15 amino acids long. The DNA read from the CDR3 is TGTGCCAGCAGCTACCAGGGGGCCTATAATTCGCCCCTCTAC. This sequence encodes CASSYQGAYNSPLY. The whole CDR3 protein is CASSYQGAYNSPLYF.

Points on this clone: Genes and germline come from the mouse. Sequencing ends 1 residue short of the CDR3 end; the germline J gene provides the rest. This rearrangement joins TRBV31 to TRBJ2-5, with 10 bases aligning to TRBD2. V was clipped by 0 bases and J by 0 bases; unmatched bases: 3. Per the germline V gene, CDR1 is GKSSPN and CDR2 is SITVG. The CDR3 extends over 16 amino acids. Incomplete CDR3 DNA: TGTGCCTGGAGTCTCGGGACTGGGGTTAACCAAGACACCCAGTAC. This sequence encodes CAWSLGTGVNQDTQY. The full CDR3 is CAWSLGTGVNQDTQYF.

A note on this clone: Gene labels here are mouse ones. From the germline J gene comes the end of the CDR3, since the read stops 1 residue before it. V usage is TRBV16 and J usage is TRBJ2-5; TRBD2 aligns across 14 bases. CDR3 size: 16 residues. With V trimmed by 5 bases and J by 6 bases, 7 bases remained unmatched. Looked up from germline, CDR1 is SGHSA and CDR2 is FRNQAP. The CDR3 DNA, read in part, is TGTGCAAGCAGCCGAGGGGGACTGGGGGGGCCGGACACCCAGTAC. Translating it yields CASSRGGLGGPDTQY. The whole CDR3 region reads CASSRGGLGGPDTQYF.

A single count supports this clone. The listed genes are named as in mouse. The CDR3 goes on 1 residue after the read ends, and that part is filled in from the germline J gene. This rearrangement joins TRBV2 to TRBJ2-5; D may correspond to TRBD1 or TRBD2 (5 bases each). With 0 bases removed from V and 3 bases from J, the gap between germline ends came to 10 bases. The CDR3 loop spans 15 amino acids. Per germline, CDR1 LGHNA and CDR2 YSYQKL. Partial CDR3 DNA: TGTGCCAGCAGCCAAGATGGGGCACGGCAAGACACCCAGTAC. It translates to CASSQDGARQDTQY. Given in full, the CDR3 is CASSQDGARQDTQYF.